This entry is about one T cell receptor beta chain. This entry belongs to a study of blood T cell repertoires in COVID-19. The wider study: The origin of the acute and convalescent COVID-19 samples was the United States, Italy and Spain.

The CDR3 consists of 14 residues. Trimming cost V 2 bases and J 4 bases, with 11 bases left between them. Germline loops: CDR1 SGHVS, CDR2 FNYEAQ. The data were produced by immunoSEQ multiplex PCR, yet TCRdb's version contains in-frame clones alone and is incomplete. The table records over 200,000 clones, over 80% of them present only once. The chain uses TRBV7-6 and TRBJ1-1; tentatively, D is TRBD1 (5 bases). The TCR sequence derives from a human donor in a cohort exposed to, infected with or recovered from COVID-19 (not recorded which). The donor label of this sample is uncertain. Specimen: PBMCs or T cells enriched from blood (not recorded which). This CDR3 is CASSLQGRTTEAFF. The DNA of the CDR3 is TGTGCCAGCAGCTTACAGGGTAGAACCACTGAAGCTTTCTTT.